Below, one T cell receptor (beta chain) is given with its context. This entry comes from a study of identical twins. TCRdb used MiXCR to reprocess the 5' RACE reads, holding one entry per CDR3 protein. The top ten clones hold around 0.52% of a sample with about 460,000 distinct CDR3 sequences, approximately 15% of them seen once. This CDR3 contains 14 residues. CDR1 is MNHNS, CDR2 SASEGT, per germline. Trimming stripped 6 bases from V and 7 bases from J, with 19 bases between. The same data also contributed to another study, on yellow fever vaccine responses in identical twins.

The chain employs TRBV6-1 and TRBJ2-7; possible D gene TRBD1, 6 bases. The source is a woman aged 18-29 years in good health. The sample consisted of CD4+ T cells sorted from blood. CDR3 residues: CASRTTGGTPEQYF. The CDR3, as DNA: TGTGCCAGCAGAACGACAGGTGGGACCCCTGAGCAGTACTTC.